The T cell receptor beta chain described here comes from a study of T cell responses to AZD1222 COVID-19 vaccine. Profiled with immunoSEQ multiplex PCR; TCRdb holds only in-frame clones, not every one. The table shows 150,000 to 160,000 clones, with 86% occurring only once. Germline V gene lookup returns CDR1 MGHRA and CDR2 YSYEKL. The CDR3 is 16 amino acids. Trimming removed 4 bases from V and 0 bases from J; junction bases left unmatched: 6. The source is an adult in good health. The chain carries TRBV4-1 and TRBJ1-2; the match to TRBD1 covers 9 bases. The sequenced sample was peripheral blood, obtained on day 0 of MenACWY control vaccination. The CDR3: CASSPRTGVSNYGYTF. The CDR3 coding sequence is TGCGCCAGCAGCCCCCGGACAGGGGTCTCTAACTATGGCTACACCTTC.